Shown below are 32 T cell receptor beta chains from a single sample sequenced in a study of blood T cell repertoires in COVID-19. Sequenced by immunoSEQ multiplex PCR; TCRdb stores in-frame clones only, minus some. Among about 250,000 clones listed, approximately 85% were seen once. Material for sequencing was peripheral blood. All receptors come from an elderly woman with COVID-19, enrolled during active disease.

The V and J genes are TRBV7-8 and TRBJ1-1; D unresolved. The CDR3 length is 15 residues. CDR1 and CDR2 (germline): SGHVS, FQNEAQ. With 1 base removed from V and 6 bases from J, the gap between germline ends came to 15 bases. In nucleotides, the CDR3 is TGTGCCAGCAGCTTAGTTGGAGGCGGCAATTCTGAAGCTTTCTTT. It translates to CASSLVGGGNSEAFF. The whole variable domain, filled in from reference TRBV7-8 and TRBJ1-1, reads GAGVSQSPRYKVAKRGQDVALRCDPISGHVSLFWYQQALGQGPEFLTYFQNEAQLDKSGLPSDRFFAERPEGSVSTLKIQRTQQEDSAVYLCASSLVGGGNSEAFFGQGTRLTVV.

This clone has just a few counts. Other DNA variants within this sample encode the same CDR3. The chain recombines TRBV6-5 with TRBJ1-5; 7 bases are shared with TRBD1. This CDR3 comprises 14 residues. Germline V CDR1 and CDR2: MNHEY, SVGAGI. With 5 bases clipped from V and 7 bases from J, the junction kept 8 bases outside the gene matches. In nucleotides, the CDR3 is TGTGCCAGCAGTCCCGACAGGGTCGGCCAGCCCCAGCATTTT. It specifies CASSPDRVGQPQHF.

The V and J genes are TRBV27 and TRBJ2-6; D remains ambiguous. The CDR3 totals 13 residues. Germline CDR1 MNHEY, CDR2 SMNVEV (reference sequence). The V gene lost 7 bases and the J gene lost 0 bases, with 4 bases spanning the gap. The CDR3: CASTYSGANVLTF. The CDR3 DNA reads TGTGCCAGCACCTACTCTGGGGCCAACGTCCTGACTTTC.

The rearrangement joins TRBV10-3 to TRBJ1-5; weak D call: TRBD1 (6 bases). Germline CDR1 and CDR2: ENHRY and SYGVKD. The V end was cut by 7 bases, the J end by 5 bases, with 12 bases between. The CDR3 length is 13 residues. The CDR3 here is CAITGQPYQPQHF. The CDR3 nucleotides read TGTGCCATCACTGGACAGCCTTATCAGCCCCAGCATTTT.

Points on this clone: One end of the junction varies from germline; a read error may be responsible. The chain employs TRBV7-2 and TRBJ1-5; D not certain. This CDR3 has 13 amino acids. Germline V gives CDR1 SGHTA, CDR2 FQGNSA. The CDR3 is CASRLETTQPQHF. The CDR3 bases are TGTGCCAGCAGATTAGAGACAACTCAGCCCCAGCATTTT.

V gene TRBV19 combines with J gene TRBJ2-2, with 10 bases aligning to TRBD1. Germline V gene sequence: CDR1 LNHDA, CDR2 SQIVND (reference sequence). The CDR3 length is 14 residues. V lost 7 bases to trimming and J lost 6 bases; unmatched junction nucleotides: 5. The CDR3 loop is CASTTGGRPGELFF. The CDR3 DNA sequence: TGTGCCAGTACGACAGGGGGCAGGCCCGGGGAGCTGTTTTTT.

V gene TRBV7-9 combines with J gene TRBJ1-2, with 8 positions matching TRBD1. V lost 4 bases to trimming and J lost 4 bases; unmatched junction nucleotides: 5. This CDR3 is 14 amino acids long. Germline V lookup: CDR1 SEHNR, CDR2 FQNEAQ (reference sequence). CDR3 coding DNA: TGTGCCAGCAGCTCCTTGGACAGGGCCTATGGCTACACCTTC. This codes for CASSSLDRAYGYTF.

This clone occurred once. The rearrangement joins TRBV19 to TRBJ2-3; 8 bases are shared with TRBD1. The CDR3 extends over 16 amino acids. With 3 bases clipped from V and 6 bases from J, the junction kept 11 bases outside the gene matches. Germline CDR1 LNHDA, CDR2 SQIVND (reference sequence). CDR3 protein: CASSITTGEIGDTQYF. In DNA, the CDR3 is TGTGCCAGTAGTATTACGACAGGGGAAATTGGGGATACGCAGTATTTT.

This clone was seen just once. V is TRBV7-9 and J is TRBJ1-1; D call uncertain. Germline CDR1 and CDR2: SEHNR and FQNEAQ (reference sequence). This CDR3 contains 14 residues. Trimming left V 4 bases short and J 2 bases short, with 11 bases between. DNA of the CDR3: TGTGCCAGCAGCTCTGCGGTAGGAAACACTGAAGCTTTCTTT. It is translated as CASSSAVGNTEAFF.

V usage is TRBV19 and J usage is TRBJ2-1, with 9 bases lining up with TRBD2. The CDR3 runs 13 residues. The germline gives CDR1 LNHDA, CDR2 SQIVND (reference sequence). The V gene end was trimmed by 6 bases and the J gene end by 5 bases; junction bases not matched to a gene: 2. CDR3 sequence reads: CASRVAGDNEQFF. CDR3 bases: TGTGCCAGTAGGGTAGCGGGGGACAATGAGCAGTTCTTC.

This CDR3 is CAISELGGGGEQFF. The CDR3 DNA follows: TGTGCCATCAGTGAGTTGGGCGGGGGTGGTGAGCAGTTCTTC. The chain couples TRBV10-3 to TRBJ2-1, with TRBD2 matching over 7 bases. The V gene's germline CDR1 is ENHRY and CDR2 SYGVKD. CDR3 length: 14 residues. The J segment lost 9 bases and the V segment lost 1 base, leaving 6 bases of the junction unmatched.

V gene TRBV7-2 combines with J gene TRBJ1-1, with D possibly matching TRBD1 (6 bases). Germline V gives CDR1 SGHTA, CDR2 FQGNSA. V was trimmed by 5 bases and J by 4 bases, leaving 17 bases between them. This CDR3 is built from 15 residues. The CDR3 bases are TGTGCCAGCAGCCCCTCGGGGGGGCACGGCACTGAAGCTTTCTTT. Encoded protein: CASSPSGGHGTEAFF.

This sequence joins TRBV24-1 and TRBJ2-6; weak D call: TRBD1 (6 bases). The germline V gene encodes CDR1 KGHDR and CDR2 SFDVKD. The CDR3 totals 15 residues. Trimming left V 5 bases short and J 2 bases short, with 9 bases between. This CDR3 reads CATSAAGAGANVLTF. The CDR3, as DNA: TGTGCCACCAGTGCTGCAGGGGCTGGGGCCAACGTCCTGACTTTC.

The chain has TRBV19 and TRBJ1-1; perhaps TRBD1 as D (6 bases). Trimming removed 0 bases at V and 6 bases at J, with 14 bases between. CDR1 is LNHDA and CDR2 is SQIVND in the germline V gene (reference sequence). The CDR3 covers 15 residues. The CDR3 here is CASSIDIGQSSEAFF. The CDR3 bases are TGTGCCAGTAGTATAGACATAGGACAGAGTTCTGAAGCTTTCTTT.

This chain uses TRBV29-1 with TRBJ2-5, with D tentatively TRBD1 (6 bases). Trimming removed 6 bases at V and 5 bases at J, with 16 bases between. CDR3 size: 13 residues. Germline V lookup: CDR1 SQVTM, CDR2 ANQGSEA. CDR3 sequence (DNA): TGCAGCGTGGCCCGAGGGCAGGGGGAGACCCAGTACTTC. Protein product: CSVARGQGETQYF.

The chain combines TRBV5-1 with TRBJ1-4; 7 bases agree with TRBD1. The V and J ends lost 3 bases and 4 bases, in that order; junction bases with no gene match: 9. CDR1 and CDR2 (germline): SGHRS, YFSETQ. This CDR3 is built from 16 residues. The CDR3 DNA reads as TGCGCCAGCAGCTCCTTCGGGCAGGGGGTTAATGAAAAACTGTTTTTT. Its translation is CASSSFGQGVNEKLFF.

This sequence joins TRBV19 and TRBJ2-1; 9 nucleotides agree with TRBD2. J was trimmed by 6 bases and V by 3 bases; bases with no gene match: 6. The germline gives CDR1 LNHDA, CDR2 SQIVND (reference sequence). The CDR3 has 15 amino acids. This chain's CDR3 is CASSIFAGGVNEQFF. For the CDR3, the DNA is TGTGCCAGTAGTATTTTCGCGGGGGGGGTCAATGAGCAGTTCTTC.

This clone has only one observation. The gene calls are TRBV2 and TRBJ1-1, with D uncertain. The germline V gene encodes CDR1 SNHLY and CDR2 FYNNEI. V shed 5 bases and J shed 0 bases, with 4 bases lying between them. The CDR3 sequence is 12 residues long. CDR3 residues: CASSYMNTEAFF. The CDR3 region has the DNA TGTGCCAGCAGTTATATGAACACTGAAGCTTTCTTT.

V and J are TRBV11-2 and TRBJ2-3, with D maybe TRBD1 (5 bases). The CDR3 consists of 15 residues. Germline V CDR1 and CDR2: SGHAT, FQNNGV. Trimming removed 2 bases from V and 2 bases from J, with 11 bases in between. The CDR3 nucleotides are TGTGCCAGCAGCTTACAGGGAATTCTCACAGATACGCAGTATTTT. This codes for CASSLQGILTDTQYF.

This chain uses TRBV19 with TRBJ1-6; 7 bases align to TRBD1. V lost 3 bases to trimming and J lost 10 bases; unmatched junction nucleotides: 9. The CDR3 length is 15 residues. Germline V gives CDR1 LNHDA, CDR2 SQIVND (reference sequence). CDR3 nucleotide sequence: TGTGCCAGTAGTATCGGGCAGGGGGTGGAATCACCCCTCCACTTT. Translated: CASSIGQGVESPLHF.

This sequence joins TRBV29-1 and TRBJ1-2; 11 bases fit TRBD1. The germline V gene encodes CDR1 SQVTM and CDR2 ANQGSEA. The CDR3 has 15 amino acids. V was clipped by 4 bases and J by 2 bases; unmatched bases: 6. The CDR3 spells CSVVKGQGENYGYTF. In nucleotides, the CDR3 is TGCAGCGTTGTCAAGGGACAGGGGGAAAACTATGGCTACACCTTC.

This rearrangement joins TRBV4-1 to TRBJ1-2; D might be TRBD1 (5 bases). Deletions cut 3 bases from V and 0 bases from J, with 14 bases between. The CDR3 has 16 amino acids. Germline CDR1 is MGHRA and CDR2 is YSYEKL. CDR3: CASSQAGGGANYGYTF. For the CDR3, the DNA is TGCGCCAGCAGCCAGGCTGGGGGGGGTGCTAACTATGGCTACACCTTC.

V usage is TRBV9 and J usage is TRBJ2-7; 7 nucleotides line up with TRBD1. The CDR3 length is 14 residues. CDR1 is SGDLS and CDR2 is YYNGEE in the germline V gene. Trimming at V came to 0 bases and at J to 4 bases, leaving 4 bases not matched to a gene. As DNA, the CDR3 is TGTGCCAGCAGCGTAGAGGGACAGTCTTACGAGCAGTACTTC. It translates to CASSVEGQSYEQYF.

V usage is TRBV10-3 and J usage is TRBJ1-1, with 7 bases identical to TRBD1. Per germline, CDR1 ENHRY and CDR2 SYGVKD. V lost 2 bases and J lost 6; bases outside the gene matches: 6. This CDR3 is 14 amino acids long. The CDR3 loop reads CAISEGQGGAEAFF. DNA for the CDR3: TGTGCCATCAGTGAGGGGCAGGGGGGCGCTGAAGCTTTCTTT.

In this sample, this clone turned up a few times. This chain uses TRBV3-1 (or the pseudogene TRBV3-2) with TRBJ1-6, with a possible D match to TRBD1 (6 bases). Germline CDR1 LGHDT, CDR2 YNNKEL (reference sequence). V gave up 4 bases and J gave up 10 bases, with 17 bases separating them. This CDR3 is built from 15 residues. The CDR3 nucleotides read TGTGCCAGCAGCCCACAGGGAGTGGGCAGCTCACCCCTCCACTTT. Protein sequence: CASSPQGVGSSPLHF.

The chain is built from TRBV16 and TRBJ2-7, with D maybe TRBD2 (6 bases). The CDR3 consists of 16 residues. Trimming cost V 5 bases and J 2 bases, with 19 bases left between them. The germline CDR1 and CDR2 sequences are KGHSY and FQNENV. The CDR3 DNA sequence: TGTGCCAGCAGCAAAAACACCGGGACTGTCACCTACGAGCAGTACTTC. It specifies CASSKNTGTVTYEQYF.

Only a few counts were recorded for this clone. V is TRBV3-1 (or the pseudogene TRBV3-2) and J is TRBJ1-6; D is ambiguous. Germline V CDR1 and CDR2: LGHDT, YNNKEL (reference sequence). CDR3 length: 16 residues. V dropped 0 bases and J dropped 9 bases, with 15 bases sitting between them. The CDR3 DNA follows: TGTGCCAGCAGCCAAGATTTACGGGGTCTGGGTTCACCCCTCCACTTT. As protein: CASSQDLRGLGSPLHF.

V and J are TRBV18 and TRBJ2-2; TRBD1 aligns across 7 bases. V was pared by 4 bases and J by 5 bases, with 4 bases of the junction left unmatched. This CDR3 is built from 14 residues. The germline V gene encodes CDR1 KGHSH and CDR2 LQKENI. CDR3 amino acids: CASSLAQGTGELFF. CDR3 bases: TGTGCCAGCTCACTCGCACAGGGGACCGGGGAGCTGTTTTTT.

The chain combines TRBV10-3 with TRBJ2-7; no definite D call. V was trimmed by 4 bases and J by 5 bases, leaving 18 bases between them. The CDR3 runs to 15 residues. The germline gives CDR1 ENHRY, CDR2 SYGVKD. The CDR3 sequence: CAISGLSVVLDEQYF. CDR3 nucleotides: TGTGCCATCAGTGGCCTGAGCGTAGTCCTCGACGAGCAGTACTTC.

The CDR3 reads CASSASGTSGFAQFF. DNA of the CDR3: TGTGCCAGCAGTGCCTCCGGGACTAGCGGGTTCGCCCAGTTCTTC. The chain has TRBV28 and TRBJ2-1; 12 positions agree with TRBD2. After removal of 5 bases from V and 13 bases from J, the junction contained 12 bases not matched to a gene. Per the germline V gene, CDR1 is MDHEN and CDR2 is SYDVKM. CDR3 length: 15 residues. Complete variable domain (other parts from reference TRBV28 and TRBJ2-1): DVKVTQSSRYLVKRTGEKVFLECVQDMDHENMFWYRQDPGLGLRLIYFSYDVKMKEKGDIPEGYSVSREKKERFSLILESASTNQTSMYLCASSASGTSGFAQFFGPGTRLTVL.

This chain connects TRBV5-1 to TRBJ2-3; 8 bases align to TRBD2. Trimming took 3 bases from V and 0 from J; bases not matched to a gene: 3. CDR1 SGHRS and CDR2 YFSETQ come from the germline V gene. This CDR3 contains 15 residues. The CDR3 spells CASSSAGASTDTQYF. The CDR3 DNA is TGCGCCAGCAGCTCAGCGGGGGCAAGCACAGATACGCAGTATTTT. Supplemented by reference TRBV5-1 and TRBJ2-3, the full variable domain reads KAGVTQTPRYLIKTRGQQVTLSCSPISGHRSVSWYQQTPGQGLQFLFEYFSETQRNKGNFPGRFSGRQFSNSRSEMNVSTLELGDSALYLCASSSAGASTDTQYFGPGTRLTVL.

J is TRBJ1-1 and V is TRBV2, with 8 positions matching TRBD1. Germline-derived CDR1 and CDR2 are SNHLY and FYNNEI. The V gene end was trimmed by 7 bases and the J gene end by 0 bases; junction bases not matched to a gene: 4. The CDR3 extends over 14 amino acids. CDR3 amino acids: CASTRQGMNTEAFF. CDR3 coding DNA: TGTGCCAGCACAAGACAGGGGATGAACACTGAAGCTTTCTTT.